The entry that follows covers one T cell receptor beta chain sequence. Its specificity is unknown. CDR1 is SGHRS, CDR2 YFSETQ, per germline. V shed 2 bases, J shed 5 bases, and the junction held 11 bases outside the gene matches. The length of the CDR3 is 16 residues. The PCR contained 60 Vbeta and 13 Jbeta primers. Some clones are missing from TCRdb's copy, which holds only in-frame ones; the method was immunoSEQ multiplex PCR. Seen here are 180,000 or so clones, more than 80% observed once, and the top ten hold roughly 0.69%. The sample is drawn from a study of cytomegalovirus exposure and HLA in healthy donors. The study, taken as a whole, reports: In an earlier analysis, productive rearrangement rates for most beta V segments clustered near 87% or 30%.

The sample comprised PBMCs. The clonotype originates from a woman aged 18-29 years in good health and CMV-seronegative. The chain employs TRBV5-1 and TRBJ2-5, with TRBD1 identical over 8 bases. The CDR3 DNA reads TGCGCCAGCAGCTTACAGACAGGGGCCGAGCTGGAGACCCAGTACTTC. Protein: CASSLQTGAELETQYF.